Presented here are 14 T cell receptor beta chains from one specimen sequenced in a study of blood T cell repertoires in COVID-19. Profiling relied on immunoSEQ multiplex PCR, and the TCRdb table lists in-frame clones only, not all of them. Here the sample spans 390,000 or so clones, 80% to 90% being singletons. The sequenced material came from PBMCs or T cells enriched from blood (not recorded which). The source is a man aged 18 to 29 who had recovered from COVID-19.

Comment on this clone: At the DNA level, this CDR3 is encoded by other sequences in the same sample as well. The chain has TRBV18 and TRBJ1-1; no definite D call. Trimming shortened V by 0 bases and J by 2 bases, and 7 bases separated the two germline ends. In germline, CDR1 is KGHSH, CDR2 LQKENI. The CDR3 contains 14 residues. The CDR3 nucleotides read TGTGCCAGCTCACCACCGGGCCAAAACACTGAAGCTTTCTTT. Protein sequence: CASSPPGQNTEAFF.

The chain employs TRBV12-3 or TRBV12-4 and TRBJ1-2, with 8 bases identical to TRBD1. The length of the CDR3 is 12 residues. The J segment lost 8 bases and the V segment lost 9 bases, leaving 8 bases of the junction unmatched. The CDR3 nucleotides are TGTGCCAGTGCTCCAGGGGGCGAAGGCTACACCTTC. This gives the protein CASAPGGEGYTF.

This CDR3 reads CASSLRTGVRYTGELFF. For the CDR3, the DNA is TGTGCCAGCAGCCTCCGGACAGGGGTTAGGTACACCGGGGAGCTGTTTTTT. This chain links TRBV6-2 or TRBV6-3 with TRBJ2-2; TRBD1 agrees at 9 bases. Trimming cost V 6 bases and J 3 bases; bases outside gene matches: 11. This CDR3 is 17 amino acids long. CDR1 is MNHEY, CDR2 SVGEGT, per germline.

The rearrangement joins TRBV28 to TRBJ2-7, with a tentative D call TRBD1 (6 bases). Germline V lookup: CDR1 MDHEN, CDR2 SYDVKM. The CDR3 runs to 15 residues. The V end was cut by 7 bases, the J end by 3 bases, with 19 bases between. CDR3 sequence reads: CASKPAGGWIYEQYF. CDR3 DNA: TGTGCCAGCAAGCCCGCTGGGGGCTGGATCTACGAGCAGTACTTC.

The chain is built from TRBV20-1 and TRBJ2-7; the D gene is possibly TRBD2 (5 bases). V dropped 3 bases and J dropped 0 bases, with 9 bases sitting between them. The germline V gene encodes CDR1 DFQATT and CDR2 SNEGSKA (reference sequence). The CDR3 is 13 amino acids. CDR3 nucleotide sequence: TGCAGTGCTAGTTCTGGGAGCTCCTACGAGCAGTACTTC. Translating gives CSASSGSSYEQYF.

The rearrangement joins TRBV10-1 to TRBJ1-4; D is perhaps TRBD1 (6 bases). Trimming took off 8 bases at V and 8 bases at J, with 18 bases between the two ends. CDR3 size: 14 residues. Germline CDR1 and CDR2: WNHNN and SYGVQD (reference sequence). In DNA, the CDR3 is TGCGCCAGCGGAAAAGGACAGCCAGGGGAAAAACTGTTTTTT. It specifies CASGKGQPGEKLFF.

This sequence joins TRBV9 and TRBJ2-3; 8 bases line up with TRBD2. Germline assignment: CDR1 SGDLS and CDR2 YYNGEE. The CDR3 has 14 residues. With 3 bases clipped from V and 2 bases from J, the junction kept 2 bases outside the gene matches. Written as DNA, the CDR3 is TGTGCCAGCAGCGATAGCGGGATCACAGATACGCAGTATTTT. It yields the protein CASSDSGITDTQYF. Complete variable domain (other parts from reference TRBV9 and TRBJ2-3): DSGVTQTPKHLITATGQRVTLRCSPRSGDLSVYWYQQSLDQGLQFLIQYYNGEERAKGNILERFSAQQFPDLHSELNLSSLELGDSALYFCASSDSGITDTQYFGPGTRLTVL.

This sequence joins TRBV21-1 and TRBJ2-7; TRBD1, the table's D call, was not compared with the DNA. TRBV21-1 is annotated as a pseudogene. This CDR3 is 17 amino acids long. The CDR3 reads CASSKDRDSMFSYEQYF. The DNA of the CDR3 is TGTGCCAGCAGCAAAGACAGGGATTCAATGTTTTCCTACGAGCAGTACTTC.

Many counts were recorded for this clone. The chain couples TRBV4-2 to TRBJ2-7; no reliable D call. The V end lost 0 bases, the J end lost 2 bases, and 17 bases lay between the germline ends. CDR1 LGHNA and CDR2 YNFKEQ come from the germline V gene. The CDR3 totals 17 residues. The CDR3 bases are TGTGCCAGCAGCCAAGAAAGCGTCCCGAGCTCTCCCTACGAGCAGTACTTC. Its protein product is CASSQESVPSSPYEQYF.

This chain joins TRBV28 and TRBJ1-3; a weak D match, TRBD1 (5 bases). Trimming left V 8 bases short and J 2 bases short, with 16 bases between. The CDR3 consists of 15 residues. Germline values: CDR1 MDHEN, CDR2 SYDVKM. In DNA, the CDR3 is TGTGCCAGCTTTACTGGGAGGGGTACTGGAAACACCATATATTTT. This sequence encodes CASFTGRGTGNTIYF. Combining the CDR3 with reference TRBV28 and TRBJ1-3 gives the whole variable domain DVKVTQSSRYLVKRTGEKVFLECVQDMDHENMFWYRQDPGLGLRLIYFSYDVKMKEKGDIPEGYSVSREKKERFSLILESASTNQTSMYLCASFTGRGTGNTIYFGEGSWLTVV.

Concerning this clone: Other DNA sequences in this specimen translate into the identical CDR3. The chain is built from TRBV6-5 and TRBJ2-3, with 9 bases identical to TRBD2. Germline V gives CDR1 MNHEY, CDR2 SVGAGI. Unmatched junction bases numbered 1, after V lost 0 bases and J lost 3 bases. CDR3 length: 15 amino acids. For the CDR3, the DNA is TGTGCCAGCAGTTACTCCCTAGCGGGAACAGATACGCAGTATTTT. Encoded protein: CASSYSLAGTDTQYF.

Points on this clone: This CDR3 is also generated by other DNA sequences in the sample. The V and J genes are TRBV4-1 and TRBJ1-4; D remains ambiguous. The V gene's germline CDR1 is MGHRA and CDR2 YSYEKL. Between the trimmed V and J ends, which lost 5 bases and 0 bases, there was a span of 10 bases. The CDR3 has 15 residues. The CDR3 DNA is TGCGCCAGCAGCTTACCCGGAGCAACTAATGAAAAACTGTTTTTT. Translating gives CASSLPGATNEKLFF.

V is TRBV9 and J is TRBJ2-2; D is ambiguous. Germline CDR1 is SGDLS and CDR2 is YYNGEE. The V and J ends lost 2 bases and 1 base respectively, with 6 bases between them. The CDR3 totals 14 residues. This CDR3 reads CASSVVGNTGELFF. The DNA for the CDR3 is TGTGCCAGCAGCGTCGTCGGGAACACCGGGGAGCTGTTTTTT.

The chain links TRBV7-9 to TRBJ1-6, with TRBD1 matching over 10 bases. The germline V gene has CDR1 SEHNR and CDR2 FQNEAQ (reference sequence). The CDR3 runs to 16 residues. Germline trimming cut 4 bases from V and 10 bases from J; bases unmatched to any gene: 10. The DNA for the CDR3 is TGTGCCAGCAGCTCCATTCGGGACAGGGGCCGGTCACCCCTCCACTTT. This gives the protein CASSSIRDRGRSPLHF.